Shown below are 27 T cell receptor beta chains from a single sample sequenced in a study of regulatory T cells in long-lasting Graves disease (dated by TCRdb to the early 2020s). Receptor libraries were prepared by multiplex PCR. For sequencing, an Illumina HiSeq 4000 was employed. TCR beta libraries were built with iRepertoire HTBI primers and Arm-PCR amplification of CDR3 regions. Using fastp at Q25 and MiXCR, TCRdb reprocessed the public reads and kept productive beta chains. For every CDR3 protein sequence, its rows merge into one entry that carries the most common genes and DNA. This sample comprises 350,000 to 500,000 distinct CDR3 sequences, about a sixth of them detected only once. About 11% of the sample rests with the top ten. The time point label of this sample denotes: newly diagnosed GD, antithyroid drugs for less than 3 months. For both TCR sequencing and RNA sequencing, RNA was extracted from PBMCs in TRIzol.

The data were also submitted as part of a second study, on T cells in Graves' hyperthyroidism and ophthalmopathy.

The sample was peripheral blood mononuclear cells (PBMCs), taken at new diagnosis, from a patient treated with antithyroid drugs. Every receptor here comes from a woman aged 25 to 39 with Graves disease. Donor details come from another sample of the same person, matched by shared clones.

This clonotype appeared many times. The DNA for the CDR3 is TGTGCCAGCAGTGGGGGGACAGCCTTTATCAACACTGAAGCTTTCTTT. The encoded protein is CASSGGTAFINTEAFF. The chain couples TRBV28 to TRBJ1-1; TRBD1 matches 7 bases. There are 16 residues in the CDR3. Germline trimming cut 5 bases from V and 2 bases from J; bases unmatched to any gene: 11. CDR1 and CDR2 (germline): MDHEN, SYDVKM.

This clonotype turned up a few times. The chain employs TRBV6-1 and TRBJ1-5; D not certain. V dropped 6 bases and J dropped 1 base, with 13 bases sitting between them. The length of the CDR3 is 15 residues. The germline V gene has CDR1 MNHNS and CDR2 SASEGT. CDR3 coding DNA: TGTGCCAGCAGGGAGCCCGGGAGGAGCAATCAGCCCCAGCATTTT. Translating gives CASREPGRSNQPQHF.

The chain is built from TRBV12-3 or TRBV12-4 and TRBJ1-6; 9 nucleotides line up with TRBD1. Trimming removed 5 bases from V and 6 bases from J; junction bases left unmatched: 5. This CDR3 is 15 amino acids long. The CDR3 region is CASSGQGRGNSPLHF. The CDR3 DNA sequence: TGTGCCAGCAGTGGACAGGGGAGGGGTAATTCACCCCTCCACTTT.

This clonotype was seen repeatedly, ten times or more. The chain recombines TRBV28 with TRBJ1-2; weak D call: TRBD1 (5 bases). V shed 8 bases and J shed 4 bases, with 11 bases lying between them. The length of the CDR3 is 12 residues. The germline V gene encodes CDR1 MDHEN and CDR2 SYDVKM. The CDR3 protein is CASGGVRYGYTF. CDR3 sequence (DNA): TGTGCCAGCGGGGGGGTGCGCTATGGCTACACCTTC.

This clonotype occurred many times. Here the CDR3 DNA reads TGTGCCAGCAGTTTGTTGCGCAACACTGAAGCTTTCTTT. Translated: CASSLLRNTEAFF. The V and J genes are TRBV27 and TRBJ1-1; D unclear. Germline CDR1 reads MNHEY; CDR2 reads SMNVEV (reference sequence). This CDR3 is 13 amino acids long. Trimming removed 3 bases at V and 2 bases at J, with 7 bases between.

The rearrangement links TRBV24-1 to TRBJ2-3, with a possible D match to TRBD1 (5 bases). The CDR3 spans 17 residues. Germline CDR1 and CDR2: KGHDR and SFDVKD. Trimming shortened V by 6 bases and J by 6 bases, and 24 bases separated the two germline ends. The DNA for the CDR3 is TGTGCCACCAGTTCGGGTCCAGGGTACACCCCCTCGGATACGCAGTATTTT. Translation: CATSSGPGYTPSDTQYF.

This clonotype was detected ten times or more. The chain recombines TRBV20-1 with TRBJ1-1, with a possible D match to TRBD1 (5 bases). V shed 4 bases and J shed 1 base, with 16 bases lying between them. The CDR3 is 15 residues long. Germline V gene sequence: CDR1 DFQATT, CDR2 SNEGSKA (reference sequence). Written as DNA, the CDR3 is TGCAGTGCTACCGTCGGGGGATTGGAGAACACTGAAGCTTTCTTT. As protein: CSATVGGLENTEAFF.

This clonotype was observed at least ten times. The V call is TRBV2, the J call TRBJ2-2; TRBD1 agrees at 8 bases. CDR3 length: 18 residues. Germline V gives CDR1 SNHLY, CDR2 FYNNEI. With V trimmed by 6 bases and J by 1 base, 13 bases remained unmatched. The CDR3 sequence is CASRDSLRTGLNTGELFF. The CDR3 coding sequence is TGTGCCAGCAGGGACTCCTTACGGACAGGGTTGAACACCGGGGAGCTGTTTTTT. Drawing the rest from reference TRBV2 and TRBJ2-2, the complete variable domain is EPEVTQTPSHQVTQMGQEVILRCVPISNHLYFYWYRQILGQKVEFLVSFYNNEISEKSEIFDDQFSVERPDGSNFTLKIRSTKLEDSAMYFCASRDSLRTGLNTGELFFGEGSRLTVL.

This clonotype appeared many times. This rearrangement joins TRBV27 to TRBJ2-7; the D gene is possibly TRBD2 (7 bases). CDR1 and CDR2 (germline): MNHEY, SMNVEV (reference sequence). Trimming stripped 5 bases from V and 4 bases from J, with 21 bases between. This CDR3 contains 16 residues. The CDR3 protein is CASSLRTRGGRYEQYF. In DNA form, the CDR3 reads TGTGCCAGCAGTCTTAGGACCCGCGGGGGCAGGTACGAGCAGTACTTC.

This clonotype was counted at least ten times. The chain couples TRBV15 to TRBJ1-1; the D gene is possibly TRBD1 (5 bases). Trimming shortened V by 5 bases and J by 4 bases, and 20 bases separated the two germline ends. The CDR3 contains 16 residues. Germline-derived CDR1 and CDR2 are LNHNV and YYDKDF (reference sequence). The CDR3 DNA is TGTGCCACCAGCGGCCTTCTTTACCGGGGCCGCACTGAAGCTTTCTTT. It codes for CATSGLLYRGRTEAFF.

This clonotype was picked up many times. The rearrangement uses TRBV7-8 and TRBJ2-1, with D tentatively TRBD1 (6 bases). Trimming took 2 bases from V and 10 from J, leaving 18 bases between them. The V gene's germline CDR1 is SGHVS and CDR2 FQNEAQ. CDR3 length: 15 residues. DNA of the CDR3: TGTGCCAGCAGCTTACAGGACAGCCCCTTCGAGGAGCAGTTCTTC. Translation gives CASSLQDSPFEEQFF.

There are a few counts of this clonotype. The gene calls are TRBV29-1 and TRBJ1-4; possibly TRBD1 for D (5 bases). V shed 0 bases and J shed 1 base, with 12 bases lying between them. Germline values: CDR1 SQVTM, CDR2 ANQGSEA. CDR3 length equals 16 residues. CDR3 DNA sequence: TGCAGCGTTGAAGATCGGGACTCCCAAACTAATGAAAAACTGTTTTTT. Amino acid sequence: CSVEDRDSQTNEKLFF.

The chain carries TRBV3-1 and TRBJ2-6; 12 bases map to TRBD1. In germline, CDR1 is LGHDT, CDR2 YNNKEL (reference sequence). CDR3 length: 17 amino acids. Trimming cost V 6 bases and J 5 bases; bases outside gene matches: 8. The CDR3 reads CASRPGQGAVRANVLTF. The DNA for the CDR3 is TGTGCCAGCAGACCGGGACAGGGGGCGGTGAGGGCCAACGTCCTGACTTTC. Looking up the rest from reference TRBV3-1 and TRBJ2-6 gives the full variable domain: DTAVSQTPKYLVTQMGNDKSIKCEQNLGHDTMYWYKQDSKKFLKIMFSYNNKELIINETVPNRFSPKSPDKAHLNLHINSLELGDSAVYFCASRPGQGAVRANVLTFGAGSRLTVL.

The chain uses TRBV29-1 and TRBJ1-1; 10 bases are shared with TRBD1. This CDR3 spans 14 amino acids. J gave up 6 bases and V 6 bases, and 10 bases lay outside the gene matches. Germline V lookup: CDR1 SQVTM, CDR2 ANQGSEA. The CDR3 DNA reads TGCAGCGTGCGGGACAGGGGAACGAGCGCTGAAGCTTTCTTT. Protein sequence: CSVRDRGTSAEAFF.

Only a few counts were recorded for this clonotype. The J gene is TRBJ1-5, the V gene TRBV6-1; 11 bases align to TRBD1. Trimming at V came to 4 bases and at J to 3 bases, leaving 2 bases not matched to a gene. This CDR3 spans 15 amino acids. Germline V gene data show CDR1 as MNHNS and CDR2 as SASEGT. The CDR3 bases are TGTGCCAGCAGTGGGACAGGGGGCGACAATCAGCCCCAGCATTTT. This encodes CASSGTGGDNQPQHF.

At least ten counts were recorded for this clonotype. V usage is TRBV9 and J usage is TRBJ1-3, with a weak D call TRBD1 (5 bases). The V gene's germline CDR1 is SGDLS and CDR2 YYNGEE. The CDR3 covers 15 residues. Trimming pared 4 bases from V and 0 bases from J, leaving 11 bases between. The CDR3 bases are TGTGCCAGCAGCACCAGGGCGACCTCTGGAAACACCATATATTTT. Protein product: CASSTRATSGNTIYF.

The genes are TRBV28 and TRBJ2-3; 10 nucleotides agree with TRBD2. CDR3 length: 16 amino acids. V dropped 5 bases and J dropped 2; count of bases not matched to a gene: 7. Germline V gene sequence: CDR1 MDHEN, CDR2 SYDVKM. The CDR3 is CASSPTSGSDTDTQYF. CDR3 bases: TGTGCCAGCAGTCCGACTAGCGGGTCTGACACAGATACGCAGTATTTT.

This clonotype was counted between two and nine times. The gene calls are TRBV27 and TRBJ2-5; 12 nucleotides agree with TRBD2. CDR1 is MNHEY and CDR2 is SMNVEV in the germline V gene (reference sequence). The CDR3 runs to 17 residues. Trimming cost V 10 bases and J 4 bases; bases outside gene matches: 16. The CDR3 reads CANPPRGLAGSVETQYF. CDR3 in DNA: TGTGCCAACCCTCCGCGTGGACTAGCGGGATCGGTAGAGACCCAGTACTTC.

As concerns this clonotype: This likely reflects a read error, since a far larger clone is one base away. The V and J genes are TRBV6-2 or TRBV6-3 and TRBJ1-5; TRBD1 matches at 9 bases. V trimming: 4 bases; J trimming: 5 bases; junction bases outside the gene matches: 9. Germline V gives CDR1 MNHEY, CDR2 SVGEGT. This CDR3 is 16 amino acids long. As DNA, the CDR3 is TGTGCCAGCAGTTCAACAGGGGGCCTCTTCGATCAGCCCCAGCATTTT. Its translation: CASSSTGGLFDQPQHF.

V usage is TRBV9 and J usage is TRBJ2-7, with TRBD2 identical over 9 bases. The ends lost 3 bases at V and 0 bases at J; junction bases unmatched: 4. CDR1 and CDR2 (germline): SGDLS, YYNGEE. The CDR3 consists of 15 residues. CDR3 residues: CASSAGLAISYEQYF. The CDR3 DNA reads as TGTGCCAGCAGCGCCGGACTAGCGATCTCCTACGAGCAGTACTTC.

The chain uses TRBV27 and TRBJ2-7, with TRBD2 matching over 7 bases. The length of the CDR3 is 15 residues. V was pared by 2 bases and J by 7 bases, with 11 bases of the junction left unmatched. Looked up from germline, CDR1 is MNHEY and CDR2 is SMNVEV (reference sequence). For the CDR3, the DNA is TGTGCCAGCAGTTTAGGGGGGGGAGGCTTATCGGAGCAGTACTTC. It specifies CASSLGGGGLSEQYF.

There are many counts of this clonotype. J is TRBJ1-5 and V is TRBV28; 8 nucleotides align to TRBD1. The V and J ends lost 5 bases and 4 bases, in that order; junction bases with no gene match: 7. The CDR3 is made up of 15 amino acids. Germline assignment: CDR1 MDHEN and CDR2 SYDVKM. In nucleotides, the CDR3 is TGTGCCAGCAGTCGAGACAGGGGATGGAATCAGCCCCAGCATTTT. Protein: CASSRDRGWNQPQHF.

In the case of this clonotype: A read error may explain this, as a much larger clone is one base away. The missing conserved phenylalanine or tryptophan at the end of this CDR3 makes a read error likely. The V call is TRBV6-5, the J call TRBJ2-7; 7 positions match TRBD1. V shed 6 bases and J 5 bases; nucleotides not matched to a gene: 19. Germline-derived CDR1 and CDR2 are MNHEY and SVGAGI. CDR3 length equals 17 residues. The chain's CDR3 is CASSPSPVGRGYHEQYL. Here the CDR3 DNA reads TGTGCCAGCAGCCCCTCCCCCGTAGGCAGGGGGTATCACGAGCAGTACCTC.

As concerns this clonotype: A far larger clone is off by one base, so a read error is likely. The rearrangement uses TRBV11-2 and TRBJ2-5, with D tentatively TRBD2 (5 bases). V lost 4 bases and J 11 bases, leaving 23 bases between the germline ends. CDR1 SGHAT and CDR2 FQNNGV come from the germline V gene. The CDR3 runs 15 residues. The CDR3 is CASSSPGKERNEQYF. For the CDR3, the DNA is TGTGCCAGCAGCTCCCCCGGGAAGGAACGGAATGAGCAGTACTTC.

V gene TRBV5-1 combines with J gene TRBJ2-1, with 10 positions matching TRBD1. The V segment lost 2 bases and the J segment 9 bases; nucleotides outside the gene matches: 5. This CDR3 has 14 residues. Germline lookup yields CDR1 SGHRS and CDR2 YFSETQ. The CDR3 loop reads CASSLDRGRSEQFF. The CDR3 DNA reads as TGCGCCAGCAGCTTAGACAGGGGGCGCAGTGAGCAGTTCTTC.

Many counts were recorded for this clonotype. V usage is TRBV9 and J usage is TRBJ2-2; maybe TRBD2 (6 bases). Germline V gives CDR1 SGDLS, CDR2 YYNGEE. Trimming removed 0 bases from V and 1 base from J, with 7 bases in between. CDR3 length equals 15 residues. As DNA, the CDR3 is TGTGCCAGCAGCGTAGTAGCGGAGAACACCGGGGAGCTGTTTTTT. It encodes CASSVVAENTGELFF.

This clonotype was counted at least ten times. This sequence joins TRBV12-3 or TRBV12-4 and TRBJ2-2; D gene uncertain. The CDR3 is made up of 13 amino acids. Trimming removed 3 bases from V and 1 base from J, with 3 bases in between. CDR3 coding DNA: TGTGCCAGCAGTTTGAGGAACACCGGGGAGCTGTTTTTT. It translates to CASSLRNTGELFF.